This entry is about one T cell receptor (beta chain). Some clones are missing from TCRdb's copy, which holds only in-frame ones; the method was immunoSEQ multiplex PCR. The data hold about 660,000 clones, with 88% observed a single time. This sample is part of a study of shared T cell receptors in the human thymus. The ends lost 2 bases at V and 3 bases at J; junction bases unmatched: 15. The germline CDR1 and CDR2 sequences are MNHNS and SASEGT. The CDR3 covers 20 residues. The same data also contributed to another study, on human thymus T cells.

The TCR comes from a boy in the first two years of life with a congenital heart defect. Sequencing used thymocytes. This sequence joins TRBV6-1 and TRBJ1-5, with 11 positions matching TRBD1. CDR3 sequence reads: CASSEPLVLDRGPVNQPQHF. The CDR3 coding sequence is TGTGCCAGCAGTGAACCTTTAGTCCTGGACAGGGGGCCGGTCAATCAGCCCCAGCATTTT.